The 2 T cell receptor beta chains presented below share a single source sample, sequenced in a study of identical twins. In TCRdb, the 5' RACE reads were re-called with MiXCR into one record per CDR3 protein. The sample has just over 500,000 distinct CDR3 sequences, roughly 21% seen once. This sample was also put to use in a study of T cells expressing NK-cell markers.

Sequencing was carried out using CD4+ T cells sorted from blood. These receptor sequences come from a woman in her late teens or twenties in good health.

This clonotype showed up just a few times. V usage is TRBV7-9 and J usage is TRBJ2-3; the D is unclear. The CDR3 contains 14 residues. V lost 1 base and J lost 2, with 7 bases in between. Germline CDR1 and CDR2: SEHNR and FQNEAQ (reference sequence). CDR3 DNA: TGTGCCAGCAGCTTAGGTGCGGCCACAGATACGCAGTATTTT. It translates to CASSLGAATDTQYF.

This clonotype has a handful of counts. The V gene is TRBV6-2 or TRBV6-3, the J gene TRBJ2-2, with unresolved D. The V and J ends lost 1 base and 4 bases respectively, with 7 bases between them. The CDR3 contains 14 residues. Germline loops: CDR1 MNHEY, CDR2 SVGEGT. For the CDR3, the DNA is TGTGCCAGCAGTTACTTTGTGGGCACCGGGGAGCTGTTTTTT. Protein sequence: CASSYFVGTGELFF.